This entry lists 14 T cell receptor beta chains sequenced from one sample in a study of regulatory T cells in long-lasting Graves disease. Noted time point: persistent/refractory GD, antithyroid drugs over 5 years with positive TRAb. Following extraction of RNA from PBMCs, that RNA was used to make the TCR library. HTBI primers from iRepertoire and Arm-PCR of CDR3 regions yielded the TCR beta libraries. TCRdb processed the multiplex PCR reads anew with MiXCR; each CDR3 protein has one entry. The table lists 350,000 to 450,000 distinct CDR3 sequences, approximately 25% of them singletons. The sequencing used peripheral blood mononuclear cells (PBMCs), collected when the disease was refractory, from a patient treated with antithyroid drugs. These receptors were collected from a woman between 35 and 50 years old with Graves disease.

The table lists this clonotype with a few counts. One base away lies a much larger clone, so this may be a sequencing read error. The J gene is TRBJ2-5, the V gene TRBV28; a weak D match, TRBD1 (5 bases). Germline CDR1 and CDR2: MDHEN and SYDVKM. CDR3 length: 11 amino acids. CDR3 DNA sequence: TGTGCCAGCGTGGGGCAAGAGACCCGGTACTTC. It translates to CASVGQETRYF.

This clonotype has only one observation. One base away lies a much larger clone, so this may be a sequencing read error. The CDR3 DNA reads TGTGCCAGCAGCTCTCCTGGCGGAATCGATTCACCCCTCCACTTT. Protein sequence: CASSSPGGIDSPLHF. The J gene is TRBJ1-6, the V gene TRBV12-3 or TRBV12-4; D is uncertain. The V gene lost 6 bases and the J gene lost 8 bases, with 17 bases spanning the gap. CDR3 length: 15 residues.

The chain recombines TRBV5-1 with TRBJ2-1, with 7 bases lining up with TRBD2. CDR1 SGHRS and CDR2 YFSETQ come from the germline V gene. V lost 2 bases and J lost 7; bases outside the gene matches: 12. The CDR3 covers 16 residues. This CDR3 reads CASSLQFLADGNEQFF. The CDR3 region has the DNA TGCGCCAGCAGCTTACAATTCCTAGCGGATGGGAATGAGCAGTTCTTC.

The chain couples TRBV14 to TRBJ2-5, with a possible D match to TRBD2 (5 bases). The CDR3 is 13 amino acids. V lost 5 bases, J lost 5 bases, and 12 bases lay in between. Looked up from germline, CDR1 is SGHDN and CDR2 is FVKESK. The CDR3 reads CASSARSGETQYF. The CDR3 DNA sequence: TGTGCCAGCAGCGCCCGGTCGGGGGAGACCCAGTACTTC.

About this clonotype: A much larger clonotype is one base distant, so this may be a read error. DNA for the CDR3: TGTGCCAGCAGTTTTACGTCCGCAATGGACACTGAAGCTTTCTTT. Its protein product is CASSFTSAMDTEAFF. V and J are TRBV27 and TRBJ1-1; no clear D. V was shortened by 3 bases and J by 3 bases, with 14 bases between the two germline ends. Germline V gene data show CDR1 as MNHEY and CDR2 as SMNVEV (reference sequence). There are 15 residues in the CDR3.

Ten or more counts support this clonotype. The CDR3 DNA reads as TGTGCCAGCGGGACCGGGACAGGGTATTTTCGGAACACCGGGGAGCTGTTTTTT. Protein sequence: CASGTGTGYFRNTGELFF. This chain uses TRBV12-3 or TRBV12-4 with TRBJ2-2; 9 nucleotides align to TRBD1. This CDR3 has 18 amino acids. The V gene end was trimmed by 8 bases and the J gene end by 1 base; junction bases not matched to a gene: 14.

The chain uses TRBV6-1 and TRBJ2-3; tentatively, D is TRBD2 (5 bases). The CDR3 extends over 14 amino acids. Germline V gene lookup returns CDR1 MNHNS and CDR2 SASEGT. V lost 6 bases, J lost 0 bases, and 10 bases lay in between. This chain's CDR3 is CASSRTRSTDTQYF. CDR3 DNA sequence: TGTGCCAGCAGCCGTACTAGGAGCACAGATACGCAGTATTTT.

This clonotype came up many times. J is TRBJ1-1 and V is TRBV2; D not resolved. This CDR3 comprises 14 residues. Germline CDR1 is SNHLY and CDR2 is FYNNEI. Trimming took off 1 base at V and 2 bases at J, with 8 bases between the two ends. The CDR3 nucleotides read TGTGCCAGCAGTGAAGGTAGCAGCAACACTGAAGCTTTCTTT. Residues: CASSEGSSNTEAFF. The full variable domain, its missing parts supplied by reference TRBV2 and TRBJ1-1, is EPEVTQTPSHQVTQMGQEVILRCVPISNHLYFYWYRQILGQKVEFLVSFYNNEISEKSEIFDDQFSVERPDGSNFTLKIRSTKLEDSAMYFCASSEGSSNTEAFFGQGTRLTVV.

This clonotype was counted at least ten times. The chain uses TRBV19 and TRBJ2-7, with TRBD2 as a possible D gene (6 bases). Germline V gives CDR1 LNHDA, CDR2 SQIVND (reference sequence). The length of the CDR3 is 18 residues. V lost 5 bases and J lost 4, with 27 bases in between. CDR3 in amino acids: CASSPRDWGAANVYEQYF. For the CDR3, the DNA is TGTGCCAGTAGTCCTCGGGACTGGGGAGCAGCCAACGTTTACGAGCAGTACTTC. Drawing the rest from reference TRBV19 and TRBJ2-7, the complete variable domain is DGGITQSPKYLFRKEGQNVTLSCEQNLNHDAMYWYRQDPGQGLRLIYYSQIVNDFQKGDIAEGYSVSREKKESFPLTVTSAQKNPTAFYLCASSPRDWGAANVYEQYFGPGTRLTVT.

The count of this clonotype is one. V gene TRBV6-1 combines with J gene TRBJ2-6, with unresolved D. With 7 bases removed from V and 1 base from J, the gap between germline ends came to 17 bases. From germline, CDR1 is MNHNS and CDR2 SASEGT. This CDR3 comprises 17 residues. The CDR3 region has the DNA TGTGCCAGCAACCTCGCCCACGGAGCGTCTGGGGCCAACGTCCTGACTTTC. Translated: CASNLAHGASGANVLTF.

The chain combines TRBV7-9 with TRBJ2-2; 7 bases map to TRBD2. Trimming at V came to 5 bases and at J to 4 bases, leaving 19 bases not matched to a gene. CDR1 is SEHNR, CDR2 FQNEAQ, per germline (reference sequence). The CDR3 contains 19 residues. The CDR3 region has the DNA TGTGCCAGCAGCCAATCAAGGTTACTAGCGAGGGGCTTCACCGGGGAGCTGTTTTTT. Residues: CASSQSRLLARGFTGELFF. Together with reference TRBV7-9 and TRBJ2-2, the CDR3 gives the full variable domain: DTGVSQNPRHKITKRGQNVTFRCDPISEHNRLYWYRQTLGQGPEFLTYFQNEAQLEKSRLLSDRFSAERPKGSFSTLEIQRTEQGDSAMYLCASSQSRLLARGFTGELFFGEGSRLTVL.

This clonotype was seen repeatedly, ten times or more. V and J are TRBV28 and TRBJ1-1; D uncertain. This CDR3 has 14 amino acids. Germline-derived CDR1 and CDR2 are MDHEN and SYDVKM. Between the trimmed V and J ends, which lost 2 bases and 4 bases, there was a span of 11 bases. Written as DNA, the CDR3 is TGTGCCAGCAGTTTAGGCCCGGGAAGCACTGAAGCTTTCTTT. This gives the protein CASSLGPGSTEAFF. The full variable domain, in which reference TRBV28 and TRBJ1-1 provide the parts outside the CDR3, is DVKVTQSSRYLVKRTGEKVFLECVQDMDHENMFWYRQDPGLGLRLIYFSYDVKMKEKGDIPEGYSVSREKKERFSLILESASTNQTSMYLCASSLGPGSTEAFFGQGTRLTVV.

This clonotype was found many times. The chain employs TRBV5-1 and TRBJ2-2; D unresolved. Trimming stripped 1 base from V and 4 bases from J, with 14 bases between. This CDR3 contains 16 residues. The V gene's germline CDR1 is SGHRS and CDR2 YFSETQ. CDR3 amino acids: CASSLSGVQSTGELFF. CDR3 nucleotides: TGCGCCAGCAGCTTGTCCGGAGTACAGAGCACCGGGGAGCTGTTTTTT.

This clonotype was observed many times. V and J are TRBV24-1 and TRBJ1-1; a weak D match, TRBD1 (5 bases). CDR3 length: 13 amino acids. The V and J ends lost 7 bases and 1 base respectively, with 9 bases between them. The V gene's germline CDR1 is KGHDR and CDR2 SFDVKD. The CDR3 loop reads CATRSTGNTEAFF. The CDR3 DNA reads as TGTGCCACCAGGAGCACAGGGAACACTGAAGCTTTCTTT.